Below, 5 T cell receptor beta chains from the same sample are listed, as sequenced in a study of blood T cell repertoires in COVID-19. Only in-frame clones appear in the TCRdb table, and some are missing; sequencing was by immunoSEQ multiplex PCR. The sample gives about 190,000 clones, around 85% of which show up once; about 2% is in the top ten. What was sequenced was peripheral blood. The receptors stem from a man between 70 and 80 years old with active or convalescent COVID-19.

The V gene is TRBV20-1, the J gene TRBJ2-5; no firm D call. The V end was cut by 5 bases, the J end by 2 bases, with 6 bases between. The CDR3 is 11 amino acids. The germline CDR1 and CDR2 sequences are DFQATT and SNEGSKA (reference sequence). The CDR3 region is CSAVLQETQYF. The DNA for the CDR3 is TGCAGTGCTGTCCTGCAAGAGACCCAGTACTTC.

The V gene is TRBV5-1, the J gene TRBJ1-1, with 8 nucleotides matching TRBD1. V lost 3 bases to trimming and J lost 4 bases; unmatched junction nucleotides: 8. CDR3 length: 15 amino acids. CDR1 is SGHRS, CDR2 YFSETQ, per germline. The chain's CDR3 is CASSSQAGGGTEAFF. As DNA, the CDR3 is TGCGCCAGCAGCTCCCAGGCAGGGGGCGGCACTGAAGCTTTCTTT.

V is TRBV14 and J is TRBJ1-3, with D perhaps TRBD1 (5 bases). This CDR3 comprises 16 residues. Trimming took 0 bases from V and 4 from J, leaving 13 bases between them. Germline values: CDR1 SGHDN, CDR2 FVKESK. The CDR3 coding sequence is TGTGCCAGCAGCCAAGATCCCGGGGCGGGAGGAAACACCATATATTTT. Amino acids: CASSQDPGAGGNTIYF.

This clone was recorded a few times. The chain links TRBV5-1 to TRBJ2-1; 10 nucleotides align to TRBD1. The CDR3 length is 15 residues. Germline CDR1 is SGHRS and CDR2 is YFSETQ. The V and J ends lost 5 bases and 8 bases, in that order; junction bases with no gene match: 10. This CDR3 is CASRPRPGQGYEQFF. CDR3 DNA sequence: TGCGCCAGCAGGCCACGCCCGGGACAGGGGTATGAGCAGTTCTTC.

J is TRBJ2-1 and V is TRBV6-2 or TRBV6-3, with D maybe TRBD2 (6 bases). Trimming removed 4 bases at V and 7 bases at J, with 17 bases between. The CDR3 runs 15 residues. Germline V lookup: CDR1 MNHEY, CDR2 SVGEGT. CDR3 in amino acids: CASSSPGTVRNEQFF. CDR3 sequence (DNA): TGTGCCAGCAGTTCCCCCGGGACTGTACGAAATGAGCAGTTCTTC.